Included here is one TCR beta chain sequence, with context. Its specificity is unknown. The authors extracted RNA and reverse transcribed it into cDNA as the sequencing template. The method was immunoSEQ multiplex PCR; TCRdb's version includes in-frame clones alone and lacks a portion of them. Here the sample spans 200,000 or so clones, roughly 57% being singletons. It was from alopecia areata patients that lesional scalp punch biopsies and peripheral blood were collected. PBMCs yielded sorted CD4+ and CD8+ T cells. These data are taken from a study of CD8+ T cells in alopecia areata. Looking at the study overall: Among treated patients, oral tofacitinib was administered at 5 to 10 mg twice daily. Regarding the study as a whole: Clonality in lesional scalp, especially alopecia totalis/universalis, exceeded that of normal scalp.

The sequence derives from a human donor with alopecia areata. The sequencing used CD4+ T cells sorted from blood, collected at week 0.

The CDR3 nucleotides read TGTGCCAGCAGCTTGCCGACTGGGAAGGAATACAATGAGCAGTTCTTC. Protein sequence: CASSLPTGKEYNEQFF. The V and J genes are TRBV5-4 and TRBJ2-1; D is undetermined. From germline, CDR1 is SGHNT and CDR2 YYREEE (reference sequence). V lost 1 base, J lost 4 bases, and 15 bases lay in between. This CDR3 is 16 amino acids long.